This TCR beta chain is drawn from a study of T cell responses to AZD1222 COVID-19 vaccine. The protocol was immunoSEQ multiplex PCR, while the TCRdb copy is restricted to in-frame clones and leaves out a portion. The sample comprises 250,000 to 300,000 clones, around 93% of which are singletons, and approximately 0.52% rests with the top ten. The CDR3 extends over 13 amino acids. The germline CDR1 and CDR2 sequences are MDHEN and SYDVKM. Between the trimmed V and J ends, which lost 10 bases and 0 bases, there was a span of 13 bases. General study findings and limits: Repertoires were obtained only post-peak T cell response. The donor group comprised mostly white British people and more females; the analysis possibly underestimated clonal diversity. Of spike-specific TCRs, nearly half reportedly target regions left unmutated in variants.

Concerning this clone: The antigen is not known.

Samples with a second dose at about 4 or about 12 weeks were pooled together. The genes are TRBV28 and TRBJ2-7; perhaps TRBD2 as D (5 bases). Specimen: peripheral blood, collected 28 days after the second AZD1222 dose. The receptor was derived from an adult who received the AZD1222 COVID-19 vaccine. The DNA of the CDR3 is TGTGCCACCAGGATAGGGAGCTCCTACGAGCAGTACTTC. Translation gives CATRIGSSYEQYF.